The 18 T cell receptor beta chains below all came from one sample that was sequenced in a study of blood T cell repertoires in COVID-19. Produced via immunoSEQ multiplex PCR; TCRdb's table is partial and in-frame only. The sample consists of 150,000 to 200,000 clones, roughly four fifths of them appearing once. The sequenced sample consisted of peripheral blood. The receptors come from a woman older than 75 with acute or convalescent COVID-19.

This clone was detected only once. The rearrangement joins TRBV18 to TRBJ1-3, with a tentative D call TRBD1 (6 bases). Trimming removed 6 bases from V and 0 bases from J, with 15 bases in between. The CDR3 is 16 residues long. Germline V gene data show CDR1 as KGHSH and CDR2 as LQKENI. CDR3 loop: CASSKNRDNSGNTIYF. DNA of the CDR3: TGTGCCAGCTCCAAGAACCGGGACAACTCTGGAAACACCATATATTTT.

This chain connects TRBV29-1 to TRBJ2-7; the D gene is possibly TRBD1 (6 bases). Germline V gene lookup returns CDR1 SQVTM and CDR2 ANQGSEA. Trimming removed 4 bases at V and 5 bases at J, with 12 bases between. The CDR3 runs to 12 residues. CDR3 coding DNA: TGCAGCGTTGGCAGGGGTATTCACGAGCAGTACTTC. This codes for CSVGRGIHEQYF.

For the CDR3, the DNA is TGTGCCAGCAGCTCAAGGGGACAGAGCGGAGGAGATTCACCCCTCCACTTT. Translating it yields CASSSRGQSGGDSPLHF. This rearrangement joins TRBV7-9 to TRBJ1-6; the match to TRBD1 covers 7 bases. J was trimmed by 8 bases and V by 4 bases; bases with no gene match: 14. There are 17 residues in the CDR3. The germline V gene has CDR1 SEHNR and CDR2 FQNEAQ (reference sequence).

This chain connects TRBV2 to TRBJ2-7; D perhaps matches TRBD2 (6 bases). The V end was cut by 7 bases, the J end by 5 bases, with 18 bases between. Germline-derived CDR1 and CDR2 are SNHLY and FYNNEI. This CDR3 is 14 amino acids long. CDR3 amino acids: CASKKGGGYDEQYF. As DNA, the CDR3 is TGTGCCAGCAAGAAAGGAGGAGGGTACGACGAGCAGTACTTC.

V and J are TRBV6-1 and TRBJ1-5; D not resolved. CDR1 is MNHNS and CDR2 is SASEGT in the germline V gene. This CDR3 is 15 amino acids long. Between the trimmed V and J ends, which lost 1 base and 2 bases, there was a span of 9 bases. This CDR3 reads CASSEGTRGNQPQHF. The CDR3 nucleotides read TGTGCCAGCAGTGAAGGAACGAGGGGCAATCAGCCCCAGCATTTT.

The chain couples TRBV10-3 to TRBJ2-3; 7 bases agree with TRBD2. Germline lookup yields CDR1 ENHRY and CDR2 SYGVKD. This CDR3 is 17 amino acids long. Losses at the gene ends were 0 bases for V and 4 bases for J; bases not matched to a gene: 10. CDR3 sequence (DNA): TGTGCCATCAGTGAGTCGAAGGCGGGGGTGTCCCCAGATACGCAGTATTTT. Residues: CAISESKAGVSPDTQYF.

This clone was picked up many times. The rearrangement joins TRBV30 to TRBJ1-1; D remains unclear. This CDR3 has 11 residues. Trimming shortened V by 1 base and J by 8 bases, and 8 bases separated the two germline ends. The V gene's germline CDR1 is GTSNPN and CDR2 SVGIG (reference sequence). This chain's CDR3 is CAWSAQSEAFF. CDR3 DNA: TGTGCCTGGAGTGCACAGTCGGAAGCTTTCTTT.

This clone was counted a single time. The rearrangement joins TRBV2 to TRBJ1-1; no reliable D call. CDR1 and CDR2 (germline): SNHLY, FYNNEI. This CDR3 contains 11 residues. V lost 6 bases to trimming and J lost 8 bases, with 10 bases between them. CDR3 bases: TGTGCCAGCAGCCTCGGACTGGAAGCTTTCTTT. Translation gives CASSLGLEAFF.

The chain combines TRBV5-1 with TRBJ1-2; 7 positions agree with TRBD1. Germline loops: CDR1 SGHRS, CDR2 YFSETQ. This CDR3 is built from 15 residues. After removal of 4 bases from V and 6 bases from J, the junction contained 12 bases not matched to a gene. The CDR3 is CASSHAGDREDGYTF. DNA for the CDR3: TGCGCCAGCAGCCACGCTGGCGACAGGGAAGATGGCTACACCTTC.

Worth noting for this clone: One end of the junction varies from germline; a read error may be responsible. The chain employs TRBV18 and TRBJ2-5, with 8 bases matching TRBD2. Germline V gives CDR1 KGHSH, CDR2 LQKENI. The CDR3 loop spans 21 amino acids. The CDR3 region has the DNA TGTGCCAGCTCTCCACCAGAGCCAGGACTCCCGCGGGGGGTACCTGGCGAGACCCAGTACTTC. Translation gives CASSPPEPGLPRGVPGETQYF.

This chain joins TRBV18 and TRBJ2-1; D not resolved. Trimming shortened V by 2 bases and J by 5 bases, and 10 bases separated the two germline ends. This CDR3 spans 14 amino acids. CDR1 is KGHSH and CDR2 is LQKENI in the germline V gene. CDR3 residues: CASSPEVFDNEQFF. CDR3 bases: TGTGCCAGCTCACCAGAGGTTTTCGACAATGAGCAGTTCTTC.

This clone was counted between two and nine times. The rearrangement uses TRBV19 and TRBJ2-3, with TRBD1 matching over 10 bases. The CDR3 loop spans 15 amino acids. Trimming cost V 6 bases and J 8 bases; bases outside gene matches: 11. Per germline, CDR1 LNHDA and CDR2 SQIVND (reference sequence). The CDR3 reads CASSPGQGPTGTQYF. CDR3 nucleotides: TGTGCCAGTAGCCCGGGACAGGGGCCCACGGGTACGCAGTATTTT.

The chain is built from TRBV27 and TRBJ1-2; D is unresolved. CDR3 length: 14 amino acids. The V gene's germline CDR1 is MNHEY and CDR2 SMNVEV (reference sequence). Trimming left V 0 bases short and J 8 bases short, with 13 bases between. The CDR3 loop reads CASSLSRGIEGYTF. In DNA form, the CDR3 reads TGTGCCAGCAGTTTATCGCGGGGAATCGAGGGCTACACCTTC.

This clone came up once. The chain uses TRBV5-1 and TRBJ2-1; TRBD2 matches 7 bases. The CDR3 is 16 amino acids. Germline trimming cut 0 bases from V and 3 bases from J; bases unmatched to any gene: 6. Germline values: CDR1 SGHRS, CDR2 YFSETQ. The CDR3 DNA sequence: TGCGCCAGCAGCTTGGGGGCTAGCGGTTACTACAATGAGCAGTTCTTC. Protein: CASSLGASGYYNEQFF.

This clone was picked up one time. Within the sample, other DNA sequences also encode this same CDR3. This chain uses TRBV7-3 with TRBJ2-3; the match to TRBD2 covers 10 bases. The CDR3 is 15 amino acids. Trimming cost V 6 bases and J 3 bases; bases outside gene matches: 6. CDR1 is SGHTA, CDR2 FQGTGA, per germline. The CDR3 DNA reads as TGTGCCAGCAGTCGAGCGGGGGGGCTAACAGATACGCAGTATTTT. Its translation is CASSRAGGLTDTQYF.

The V and J genes are TRBV5-1 and TRBJ1-2, with 11 bases lining up with TRBD1. There are 13 residues in the CDR3. Germline V CDR1 and CDR2: SGHRS, YFSETQ. V lost 4 bases to trimming and J lost 4 bases; unmatched junction nucleotides: 0. The CDR3 bases are TGCGCCAGCAGCGGGACAGGGGGCTATGGCTACACCTTC. Translating it yields CASSGTGGYGYTF.

The chain links TRBV2 to TRBJ2-7; 8 nucleotides line up with TRBD2. Germline CDR1 reads SNHLY; CDR2 reads FYNNEI. After removal of 5 bases from V and 6 bases from J, the junction contained 9 bases not matched to a gene. The CDR3 length is 14 residues. The CDR3 DNA follows: TGTGCCAGCAGTAGGAGCGGGAGAGCAGTCGAGCAGTACTTC. Its protein product is CASSRSGRAVEQYF.

The V gene is TRBV5-1, the J gene TRBJ2-5, with D perhaps matching TRBD1 (6 bases). The ends were cut back, 4 bases at V and 5 bases at J, with 21 bases in the middle. Germline V gene lookup returns CDR1 SGHRS and CDR2 YFSETQ. CDR3 length: 16 amino acids. The CDR3: CASSTRPSADRETQYF. DNA of the CDR3: TGCGCCAGCAGCACCCGGCCCTCTGCAGACAGGGAGACCCAGTACTTC.